This T cell receptor beta chain was captured by sequencing in a study of blood T cells in healthy people across ages. Study-wide points: Since the PBMCs were unsorted, naive and antigen-experienced cells could not be conclusively compared.

The use of a sample-barcoded 5' primer and a J-beta primer mix characterized a second PCR of 7 to 11 cycles. Sequencing recovered at least 2.5 million CDR3-containing paired-end reads from each sample. TCRdb fed the 5' RACE reads into MiXCR, producing one record per CDR3 protein. The sample lists about 670,000 distinct CDR3 sequences; 40% to 45% were seen once. A note on this clonotype: Its cognate antigen is unknown.

Trimming shortened V by 2 bases and J by 2 bases, and 15 bases separated the two germline ends. The CDR3 runs 17 residues. The donors, all healthy, were Caucasians living in Russia, aged 6 to 90. Investigators took 8.5 to 10 milliliters of peripheral blood from every donor. The sequence derives from an older man in good health. The sequenced sample was blood. The chain carries TRBV12-3 or TRBV12-4 and TRBJ2-2; a possible D gene is TRBD2 (5 bases). The CDR3 DNA reads TGTGCCAGCAGTTTAAGGTCGGGGAGCCGAAACACCGGGGAGCTGTTTTTT. Its translation is CASSLRSGSRNTGELFF.